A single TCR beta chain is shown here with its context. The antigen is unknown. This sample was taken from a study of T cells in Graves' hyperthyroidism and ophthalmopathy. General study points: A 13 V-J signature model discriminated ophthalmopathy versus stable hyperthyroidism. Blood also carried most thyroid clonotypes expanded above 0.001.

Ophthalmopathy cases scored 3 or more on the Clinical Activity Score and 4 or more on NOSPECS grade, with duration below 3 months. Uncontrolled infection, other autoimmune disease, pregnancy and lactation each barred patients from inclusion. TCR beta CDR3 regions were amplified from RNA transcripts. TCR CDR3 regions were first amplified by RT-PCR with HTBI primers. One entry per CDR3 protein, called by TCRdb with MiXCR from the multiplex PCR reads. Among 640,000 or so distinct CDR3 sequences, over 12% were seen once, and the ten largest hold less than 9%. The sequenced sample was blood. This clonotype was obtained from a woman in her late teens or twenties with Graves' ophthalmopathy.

CDR3 sequence: CASSRGQGDTGELFF. CDR3 nucleotide sequence: TGTGCCAGCAGTCGGGGACAGGGGGACACCGGGGAGCTGTTTTTT. V usage is TRBV12-3 or TRBV12-4 and J usage is TRBJ2-2; the match to TRBD1 covers 11 bases. Trimming took 5 bases from V and 3 from J; bases not matched to a gene: 2. The CDR3 runs 15 residues.